Listed here are 10 T cell receptor beta chains from one sample, sequenced in a study of T cells expressing NK-cell markers. From the 5' RACE reads, TCRdb lists one entry per CDR3 protein and no DNA. This table holds roughly 380,000 distinct CDR3 sequences. The material sequenced was blood T cells: a sorted CD56 or NKG2C T cell subset, CD4+ or CD8+ T cells, or bulk PBMC T cells (not recorded which). The receptors originated from a man aged 18-70 years in good health.

CDR3 loop: CATREQGNTDTQYF. This chain links TRBV15 with TRBJ2-3; TCRdb designates TRBD1, a call that cannot be tested without DNA. Germline values: CDR1 LNHNV, CDR2 YYDKDF (reference sequence). The CDR3 length is 14 residues.

This chain connects TRBV5-1 to TRBJ1-5; absent DNA, TCRdb's TRBD1 call cannot be checked. CDR1 is SGHRS, CDR2 YFSETQ, per germline. This CDR3 is built from 16 residues. The CDR3 sequence: CASSRTGSFSNQPQHF. Full variable domain (remainder filled in from reference TRBV5-1 and TRBJ1-5): KAGVTQTPRYLIKTRGQQVTLSCSPISGHRSVSWYQQTPGQGLQFLFEYFSETQRNKGNFPGRFSGRQFSNSRSEMNVSTLELGDSALYLCASSRTGSFSNQPQHFGDGTRLSIL.

This sequence joins TRBV11-2 and TRBJ2-7; the D call from TCRdb, TRBD1, cannot be confirmed without DNA. Germline loops: CDR1 SGHAT, CDR2 FQNNGV. The CDR3 totals 14 residues. CDR3 loop: CASTDPGQGYEQYF.

This chain joins TRBV12-3 or TRBV12-4 and TRBJ2-1; the TCRdb call, TRBD1, lacks DNA for checking. The CDR3 has 14 residues. The CDR3 spells CASLDRGPYNEQFF.

The chain uses TRBV5-1 and TRBJ2-1; TCRdb calls TRBD1, which cannot be checked without DNA. This CDR3 is built from 18 residues. The germline V gene has CDR1 SGHRS and CDR2 YFSETQ. The CDR3 region is CASSPLGDSGVLNNEQFF.

The V gene is TRBV9, the J gene TRBJ2-3; TCRdb names TRBD2, which stays unverified in the absence of DNA. The CDR3 covers 18 residues. Germline assignment: CDR1 SGDLS and CDR2 YYNGEE. The CDR3 loop is CASSVGLAGNPDTDTQYF.

V is TRBV20-1 and J is TRBJ2-3; TCRdb reports TRBD1, a call that lacks DNA to check it against. CDR1 DFQATT and CDR2 SNEGSKA come from the germline V gene (reference sequence). The CDR3 totals 15 residues. The CDR3 sequence is CSARRRQIHTDTQYF.

The V gene is TRBV7-9, the J gene TRBJ2-1; TCRdb's D gene call, TRBD1, goes unchecked for lack of DNA. This CDR3 comprises 17 residues. Germline CDR1 and CDR2: SEHNR and FQNEAQ (reference sequence). The CDR3 sequence is CASSLRTGGLSYNEQFF. Looking up the rest from reference TRBV7-9 and TRBJ2-1 gives the full variable domain: DTGVSQNPRHKITKRGQNVTFRCDPISEHNRLYWYRQTLGQGPEFLTYFQNEAQLEKSRLLSDRFSAERPKGSFSTLEIQRTEQGDSAMYLCASSLRTGGLSYNEQFFGPGTRLTVL.

This rearrangement joins TRBV19 to TRBJ2-1; checking the TCRdb D call of TRBD1 is not possible without DNA. This CDR3 comprises 13 residues. Germline CDR1 and CDR2: LNHDA and SQIVND (reference sequence). The CDR3 loop reads CASTHRDLNEQFF. Complete variable domain (other parts from reference TRBV19 and TRBJ2-1): DGGITQSPKYLFRKEGQNVTLSCEQNLNHDAMYWYRQDPGQGLRLIYYSQIVNDFQKGDIAEGYSVSREKKESFPLTVTSAQKNPTAFYLCASTHRDLNEQFFGPGTRLTVL.

CDR3 region: CASSEAGRPGHETQYF. The chain carries TRBV6-1 and TRBJ2-5; the D call from TCRdb, TRBD2, cannot be confirmed without DNA. Germline V gene data show CDR1 as MNHNS and CDR2 as SASEGT. CDR3 size: 16 residues.